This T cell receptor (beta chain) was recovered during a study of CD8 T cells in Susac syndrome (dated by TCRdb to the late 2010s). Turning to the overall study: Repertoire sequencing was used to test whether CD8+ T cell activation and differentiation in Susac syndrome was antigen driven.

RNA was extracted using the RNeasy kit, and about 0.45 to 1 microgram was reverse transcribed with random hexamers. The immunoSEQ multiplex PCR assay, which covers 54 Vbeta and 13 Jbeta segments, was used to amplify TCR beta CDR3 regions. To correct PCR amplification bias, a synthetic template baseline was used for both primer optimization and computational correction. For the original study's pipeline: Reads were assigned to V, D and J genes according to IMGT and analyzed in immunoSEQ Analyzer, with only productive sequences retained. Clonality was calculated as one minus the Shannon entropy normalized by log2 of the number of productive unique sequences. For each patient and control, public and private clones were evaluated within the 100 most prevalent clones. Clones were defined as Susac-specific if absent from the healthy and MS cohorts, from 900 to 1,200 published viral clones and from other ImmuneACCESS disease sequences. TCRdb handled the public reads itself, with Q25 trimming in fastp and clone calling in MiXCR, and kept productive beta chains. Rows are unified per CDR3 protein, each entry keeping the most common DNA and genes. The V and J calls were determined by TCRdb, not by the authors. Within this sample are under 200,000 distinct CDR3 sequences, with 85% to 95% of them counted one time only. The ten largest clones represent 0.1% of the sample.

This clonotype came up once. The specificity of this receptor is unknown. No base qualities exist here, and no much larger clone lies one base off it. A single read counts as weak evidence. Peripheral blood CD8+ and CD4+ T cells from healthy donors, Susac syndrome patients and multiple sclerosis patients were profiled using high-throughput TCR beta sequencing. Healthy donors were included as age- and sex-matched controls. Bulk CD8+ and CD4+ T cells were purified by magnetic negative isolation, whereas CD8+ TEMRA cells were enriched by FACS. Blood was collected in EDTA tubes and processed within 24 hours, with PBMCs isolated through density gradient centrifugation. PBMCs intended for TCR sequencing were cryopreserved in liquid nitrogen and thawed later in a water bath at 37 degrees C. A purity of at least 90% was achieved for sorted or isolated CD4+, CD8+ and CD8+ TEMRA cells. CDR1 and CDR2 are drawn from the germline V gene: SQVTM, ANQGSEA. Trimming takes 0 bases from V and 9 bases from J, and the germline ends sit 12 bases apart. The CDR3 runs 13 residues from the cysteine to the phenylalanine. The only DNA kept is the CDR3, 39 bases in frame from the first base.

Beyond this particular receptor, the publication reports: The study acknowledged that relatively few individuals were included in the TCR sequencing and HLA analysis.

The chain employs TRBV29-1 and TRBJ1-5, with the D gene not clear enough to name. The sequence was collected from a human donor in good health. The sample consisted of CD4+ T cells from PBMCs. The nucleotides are TGCAGCGTTGAAGATCCTAGTGGAGGGCCCCAGCATTTT. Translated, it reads CSVEDPSGGPQHF.